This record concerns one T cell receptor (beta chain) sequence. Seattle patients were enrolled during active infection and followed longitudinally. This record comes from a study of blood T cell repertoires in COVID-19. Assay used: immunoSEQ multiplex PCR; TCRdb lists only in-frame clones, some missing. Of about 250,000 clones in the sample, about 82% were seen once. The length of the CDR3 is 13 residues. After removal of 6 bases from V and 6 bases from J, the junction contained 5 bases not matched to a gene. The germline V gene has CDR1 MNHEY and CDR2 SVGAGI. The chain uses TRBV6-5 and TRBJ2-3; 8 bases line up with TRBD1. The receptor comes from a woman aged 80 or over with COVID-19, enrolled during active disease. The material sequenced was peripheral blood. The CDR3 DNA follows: TGTGCCAGCAGCCGGACAGGGTCGGATACGCAGTATTTT. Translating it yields CASSRTGSDTQYF.